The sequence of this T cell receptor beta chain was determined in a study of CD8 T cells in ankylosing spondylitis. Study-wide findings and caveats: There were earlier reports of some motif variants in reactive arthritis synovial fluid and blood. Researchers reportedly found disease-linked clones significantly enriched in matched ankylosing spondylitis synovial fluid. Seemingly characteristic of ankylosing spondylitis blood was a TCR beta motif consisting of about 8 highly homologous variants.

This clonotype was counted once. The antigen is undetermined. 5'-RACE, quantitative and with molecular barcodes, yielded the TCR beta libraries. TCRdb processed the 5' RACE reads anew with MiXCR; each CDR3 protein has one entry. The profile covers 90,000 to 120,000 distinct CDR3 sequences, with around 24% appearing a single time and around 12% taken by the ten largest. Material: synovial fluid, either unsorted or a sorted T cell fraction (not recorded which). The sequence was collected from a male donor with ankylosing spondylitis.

The CDR3 sequence is CSARDPGPGTQYF. In nucleotides, the CDR3 is TGCAGTGCTAGAGATCCGGGCCCAGGGACCCAGTACTTC. This sequence joins TRBV20-1 and TRBJ2-5; D ambiguous. Trimming stripped 0 bases from V and 7 bases from J, with 12 bases between. Per germline, CDR1 DFQATT and CDR2 SNEGSKA (reference sequence). This CDR3 contains 13 residues.